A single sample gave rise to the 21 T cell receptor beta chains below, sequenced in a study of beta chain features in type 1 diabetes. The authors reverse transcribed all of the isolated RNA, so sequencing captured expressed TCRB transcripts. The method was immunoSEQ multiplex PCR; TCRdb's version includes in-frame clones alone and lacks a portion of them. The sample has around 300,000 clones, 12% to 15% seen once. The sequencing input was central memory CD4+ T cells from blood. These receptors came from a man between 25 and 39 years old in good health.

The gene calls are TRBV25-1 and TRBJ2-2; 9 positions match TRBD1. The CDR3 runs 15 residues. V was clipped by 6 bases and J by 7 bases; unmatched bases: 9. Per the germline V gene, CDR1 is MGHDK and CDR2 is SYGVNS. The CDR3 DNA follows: TGTGCCAGCAGAAATTCCGGGACAGGGCACGGGGAGCTGTTTTTT. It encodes CASRNSGTGHGELFF.

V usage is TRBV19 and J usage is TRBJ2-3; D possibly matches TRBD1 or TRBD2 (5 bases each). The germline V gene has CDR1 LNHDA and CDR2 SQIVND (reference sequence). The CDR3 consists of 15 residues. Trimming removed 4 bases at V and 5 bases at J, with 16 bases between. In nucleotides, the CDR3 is TGTGCCAGTAGTACCTACGACGGTGGGGGAGATACGCAGTATTTT. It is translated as CASSTYDGGGDTQYF.

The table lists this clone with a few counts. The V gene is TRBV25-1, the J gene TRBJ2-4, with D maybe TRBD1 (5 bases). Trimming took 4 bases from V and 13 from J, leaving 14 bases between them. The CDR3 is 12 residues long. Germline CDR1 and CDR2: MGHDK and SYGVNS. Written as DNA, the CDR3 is TGTGCCAGCAGTGCCGACAGCCTTGGACAGTACTTC. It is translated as CASSADSLGQYF.

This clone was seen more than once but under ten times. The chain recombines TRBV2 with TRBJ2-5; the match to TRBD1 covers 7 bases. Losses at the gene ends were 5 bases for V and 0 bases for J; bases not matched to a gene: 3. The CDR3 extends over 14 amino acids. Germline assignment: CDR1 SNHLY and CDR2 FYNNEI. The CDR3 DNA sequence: TGTGCCAGCAGTTACAGGGGTTACCAAGAGACCCAGTACTTC. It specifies CASSYRGYQETQYF.

As DNA, the CDR3 is TGCGCCAGCAGCTTACAGAACACCGGGGAGCTGTTTTTT. Translated: CASSLQNTGELFF. This chain links TRBV5-1 with TRBJ2-2; D call uncertain. The V gene's germline CDR1 is SGHRS and CDR2 YFSETQ. The V and J ends lost 2 bases and 1 base respectively, with 3 bases between them. This CDR3 is 13 amino acids long.

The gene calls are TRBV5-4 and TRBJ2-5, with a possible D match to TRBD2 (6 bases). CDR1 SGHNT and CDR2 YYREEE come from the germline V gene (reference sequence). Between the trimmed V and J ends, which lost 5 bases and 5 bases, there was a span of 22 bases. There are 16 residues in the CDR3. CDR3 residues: CASSSRQSPGEETQYF. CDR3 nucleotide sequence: TGTGCCAGCAGTTCACGACAGTCACCGGGGGAGGAGACCCAGTACTTC.

The DNA for the CDR3 is TGTGCCAGCAGCTTGTCACTTCAGGGGAAGGGCGGGGAGCTGTTTTTT. It is translated as CASSLSLQGKGGELFF. V gene TRBV7-9 combines with J gene TRBJ2-2; perhaps TRBD1 as D (6 bases). Trimming removed 3 bases from V and 7 bases from J, with 18 bases in between. Germline-derived CDR1 and CDR2 are SEHNR and FQNEAQ (reference sequence). CDR3 length equals 16 residues.

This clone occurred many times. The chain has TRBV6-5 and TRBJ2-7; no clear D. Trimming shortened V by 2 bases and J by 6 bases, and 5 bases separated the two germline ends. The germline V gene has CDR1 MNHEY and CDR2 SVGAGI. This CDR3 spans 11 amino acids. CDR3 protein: CASSYEAEQYF. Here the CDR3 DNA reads TGTGCCAGCAGTTACGAGGCCGAGCAGTACTTC.

The CDR3 DNA reads TGCAGCGTTTCACAGGGCCTTGGTAGGGAGACGCAGTATTTT. It translates to CSVSQGLGRETQYF. The chain joins TRBV29-1 to TRBJ2-3; D is perhaps TRBD1 (6 bases). The CDR3 runs 14 residues. Trimming took off 5 bases at V and 9 bases at J, with 21 bases between the two ends. Per the germline V gene, CDR1 is SQVTM and CDR2 is ANQGSEA.

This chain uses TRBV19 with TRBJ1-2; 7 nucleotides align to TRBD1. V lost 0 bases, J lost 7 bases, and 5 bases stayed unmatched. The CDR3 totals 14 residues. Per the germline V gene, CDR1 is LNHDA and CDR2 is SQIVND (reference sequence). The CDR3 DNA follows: TGTGCCAGTAGTATAGAGAAGGCAGGGGGTGGCTACACCTTC. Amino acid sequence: CASSIEKAGGGYTF.

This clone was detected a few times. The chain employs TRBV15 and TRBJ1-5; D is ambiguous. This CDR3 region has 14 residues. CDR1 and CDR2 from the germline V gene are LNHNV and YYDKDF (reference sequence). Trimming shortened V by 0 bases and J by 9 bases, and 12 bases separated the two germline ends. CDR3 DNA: TGTGCCACCAGCAGAGATGCTTCGCTGTGGCCCCAGCATTTT. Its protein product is CATSRDASLWPQHF.

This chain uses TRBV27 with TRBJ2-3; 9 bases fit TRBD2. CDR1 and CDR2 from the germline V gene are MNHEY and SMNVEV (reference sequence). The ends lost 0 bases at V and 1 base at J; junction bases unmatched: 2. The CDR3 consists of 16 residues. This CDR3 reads CASSLSIAGGTDTQYF. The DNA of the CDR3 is TGTGCCAGCAGTTTATCGATAGCGGGGGGCACAGATACGCAGTATTTT.

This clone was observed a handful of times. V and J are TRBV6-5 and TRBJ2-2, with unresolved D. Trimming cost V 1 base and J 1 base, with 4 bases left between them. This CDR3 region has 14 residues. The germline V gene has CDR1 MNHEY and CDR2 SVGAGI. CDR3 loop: CASSYWKNTGELFF. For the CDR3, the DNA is TGTGCCAGCAGTTACTGGAAGAACACCGGGGAGCTGTTTTTT.

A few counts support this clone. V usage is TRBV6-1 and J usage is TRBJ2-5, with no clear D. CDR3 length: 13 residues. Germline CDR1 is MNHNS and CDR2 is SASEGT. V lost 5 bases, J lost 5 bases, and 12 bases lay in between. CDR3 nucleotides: TGTGCCAGCAGTAAATTACAAGGGGAGACCCAGTACTTC. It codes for CASSKLQGETQYF.

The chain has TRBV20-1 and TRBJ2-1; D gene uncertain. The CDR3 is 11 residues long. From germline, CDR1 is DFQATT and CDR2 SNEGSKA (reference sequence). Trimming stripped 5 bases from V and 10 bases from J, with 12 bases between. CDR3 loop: CSADSLGEQFF. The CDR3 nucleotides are TGCAGTGCTGATTCCCTGGGGGAGCAGTTCTTC.

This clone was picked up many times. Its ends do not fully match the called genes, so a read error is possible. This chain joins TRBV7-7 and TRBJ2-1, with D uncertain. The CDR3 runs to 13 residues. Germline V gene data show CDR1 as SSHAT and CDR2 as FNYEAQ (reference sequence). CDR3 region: CASSPNAAGEQFF. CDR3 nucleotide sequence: TGTGCTAGCAGCCCTAACGCTGCCGGTGAGCAGTTCTTC.

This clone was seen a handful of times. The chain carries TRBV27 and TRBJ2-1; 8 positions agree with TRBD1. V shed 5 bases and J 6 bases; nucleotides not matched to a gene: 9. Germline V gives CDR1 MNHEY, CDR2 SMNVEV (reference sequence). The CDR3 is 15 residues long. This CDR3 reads CASSPGTGASNEQFF. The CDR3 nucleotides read TGTGCCAGCAGTCCCGGGACAGGAGCAAGCAATGAGCAGTTCTTC.

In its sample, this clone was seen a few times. The CDR3 nucleotides read TGCGCCAGCAGCCAAACCGGGACGCAGCTCGGTCAGCCCCAGCATTTT. It is translated as CASSQTGTQLGQPQHF. The rearrangement links TRBV4-1 to TRBJ1-5, with D possibly TRBD1 on 5 matching bases. Germline-derived CDR1 and CDR2 are MGHRA and YSYEKL. The V gene lost 2 bases and the J gene lost 6 bases, with 17 bases spanning the gap. The CDR3 has 16 residues.

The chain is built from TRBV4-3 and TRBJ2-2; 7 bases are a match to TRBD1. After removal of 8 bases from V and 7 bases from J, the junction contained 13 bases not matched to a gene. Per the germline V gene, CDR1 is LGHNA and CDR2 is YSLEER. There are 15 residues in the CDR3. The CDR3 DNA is TGCGCCAGCGGCGGTGCAGGGGGTGTCGTCGGGGAGCTGTTTTTT. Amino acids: CASGGAGGVVGELFF.

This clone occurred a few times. This chain's CDR3 is CASSGRGQKVTEAFF. DNA for the CDR3: TGTGCCAGCAGCGGGAGGGGACAGAAAGTAACTGAAGCTTTCTTT. The chain is built from TRBV5-6 and TRBJ1-1; the match to TRBD1 covers 7 bases. With 4 bases clipped from V and 5 bases from J, the junction kept 11 bases outside the gene matches. Germline loops: CDR1 SGHDT, CDR2 YYEEEE. This CDR3 has 15 residues.

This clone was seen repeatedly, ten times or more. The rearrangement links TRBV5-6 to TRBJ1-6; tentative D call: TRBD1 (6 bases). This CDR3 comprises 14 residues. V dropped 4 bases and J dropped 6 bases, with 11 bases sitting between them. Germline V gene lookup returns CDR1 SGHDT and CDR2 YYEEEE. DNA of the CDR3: TGTGCCAGCAGCGCGGACAGAAGTAATTCACCCCTCCACTTT. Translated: CASSADRSNSPLHF.